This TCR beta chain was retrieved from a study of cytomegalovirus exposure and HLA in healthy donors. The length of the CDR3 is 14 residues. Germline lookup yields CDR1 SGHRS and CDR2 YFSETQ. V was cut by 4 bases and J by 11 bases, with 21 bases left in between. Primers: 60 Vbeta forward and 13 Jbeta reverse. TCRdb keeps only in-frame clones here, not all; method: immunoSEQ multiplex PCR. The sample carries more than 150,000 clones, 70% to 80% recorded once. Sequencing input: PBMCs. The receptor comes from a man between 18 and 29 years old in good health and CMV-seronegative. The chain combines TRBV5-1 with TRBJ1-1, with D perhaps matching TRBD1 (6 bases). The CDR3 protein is CASSPRGGMPMAFF. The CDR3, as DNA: TGCGCCAGCAGCCCGAGGGGGGGAATGCCAATGGCTTTCTTT.